These 14 T cell receptor beta chains share one sample of origin, sequenced in a study of blood T cells in healthy people across ages. Combining a sample-barcoded 5' primer with a J-beta primer mix, a second PCR ran for roughly 7 to 12 cycles. TCRdb ran MiXCR on the 5' RACE reads and lists one entry per CDR3 protein. The data show roughly 1,500,000 distinct CDR3 sequences, approximately 40% seen once. The sequenced sample consisted of blood. All receptors come from a woman aged 18-30 years in good health.

The chain couples TRBV9 to TRBJ2-5; 7 positions agree with TRBD1. Germline CDR1 is SGDLS and CDR2 is YYNGEE. This CDR3 is built from 14 residues. J was trimmed by 11 bases and V by 5 bases; bases with no gene match: 15. The CDR3 bases are TGTGCCAGCAGGAAAGGGACAGCTGTGGGTGAGCAGTACTTC. It is translated as CASRKGTAVGEQYF.

The V gene is TRBV5-1, the J gene TRBJ1-2; D is possibly TRBD1 (5 bases). Looked up from germline, CDR1 is SGHRS and CDR2 is YFSETQ. CDR3 length: 18 residues. V lost 4 bases, J lost 3 bases, and 25 bases lay in between. CDR3 sequence (DNA): TGCGCCAGCAGCCCTTCCCCGGCGGTCCGGGGAGGGGACTATGGCTACACCTTC. This translates into CASSPSPAVRGGDYGYTF.

Only a few counts were recorded for this clonotype. The chain joins TRBV11-2 to TRBJ1-2; 9 bases map to TRBD1. Germline loops: CDR1 SGHAT, CDR2 FQNNGV. V lost 6 bases, J lost 3 bases, and 5 bases stayed unmatched. This CDR3 contains 14 residues. In DNA, the CDR3 is TGTGCCAGCAGTCAACAGGGGGCTGACTATGGCTACACCTTC. Translated, it gives CASSQQGADYGYTF. Full variable domain (outside the CDR3, taken from reference TRBV11-2 and TRBJ1-2): EAGVAQSPRYKIIEKRQSVAFWCNPISGHATLYWYQQILGQGPKLLIQFQNNGVVDDSQLPKDRFSAERLKGVDSTLKIQPAKLEDSAVYLCASSQQGADYGYTFGSGTRLTVV.

The table lists this clonotype with a few counts. V gene TRBV5-1 combines with J gene TRBJ2-1, with 8 bases matching TRBD2. Trimming removed 4 bases from V and 7 bases from J; junction bases left unmatched: 10. Germline lookup yields CDR1 SGHRS and CDR2 YFSETQ. The CDR3 is 15 amino acids. The DNA for the CDR3 is TGCGCCAGCAGCCAATCGGGGGGGCTGATGAATGAGCAGTTCTTC. Translated, it gives CASSQSGGLMNEQFF.

The rearrangement links TRBV2 to TRBJ2-1; tentatively, D is TRBD2 (8 bases). The CDR3 spans 17 residues. V shed 6 bases and J shed 3 bases, with 21 bases lying between them. Germline V lookup: CDR1 SNHLY, CDR2 FYNNEI. CDR3 sequence: CASRRGPAGGYYNEQFF. CDR3 in DNA: TGTGCCAGCAGGAGGGGGCCGGCGGGAGGTTACTACAATGAGCAGTTCTTC.

CDR3 coding DNA: TGTGCCAGCAGCACCGGGACAGAGTCCCCCTACACCTTC. Translating it yields CASSTGTESPYTF. The chain employs TRBV7-2 and TRBJ1-2; 7 bases map to TRBD1. J lost 10 bases, V lost 5 bases, and 10 bases had no gene match. Germline loops: CDR1 SGHTA, CDR2 FQGNSA. CDR3 length: 13 amino acids.

This chain links TRBV9 with TRBJ1-2; D is undetermined. CDR1 is SGDLS and CDR2 is YYNGEE in the germline V gene. The V end was cut by 5 bases, the J end by 4 bases, with 18 bases between. The CDR3 loop spans 15 amino acids. In DNA, the CDR3 is TGTGCCAGCAGTTATATGTCCGAACAGCCCTATGGCTACACCTTC. Protein sequence: CASSYMSEQPYGYTF.

The V and J genes are TRBV20-1 and TRBJ1-4; D may be TRBD1 (5 bases). From germline, CDR1 is DFQATT and CDR2 SNEGSKA (reference sequence). The CDR3 extends over 12 amino acids. This chain's CDR3 is CNPGRPNEKLFF. In DNA, the CDR3 is TGCAACCCGGGACGACCTAATGAAAAACTGTTTTTT.

This clonotype was observed a few times. The rearrangement uses TRBV10-3 and TRBJ1-6; tentatively, D is TRBD1 (5 bases). In germline, CDR1 is ENHRY, CDR2 SYGVKD. Trimming cost V 4 bases and J 3 bases, with 16 bases left between them. The CDR3 is 17 amino acids. CDR3 nucleotides: TGTGCCATCAGTGGGGCGATGGGACTCGACTATAATTCACCCCTCCACTTT. Its translation is CAISGAMGLDYNSPLHF.

The chain couples TRBV4-1 to TRBJ2-5, with TRBD2 identical over 8 bases. V dropped 4 bases and J dropped 3; count of bases not matched to a gene: 7. Germline loops: CDR1 MGHRA, CDR2 YSYEKL. This CDR3 spans 15 amino acids. Here the CDR3 DNA reads TGCGCCAGCAGCCTTGGACTAGCAATAAAAGAGACCCAGTACTTC. Its protein is CASSLGLAIKETQYF.

The chain uses TRBV12-3 or TRBV12-4 and TRBJ2-2; D remains unclear. The CDR3 has 15 residues. Trimming shortened V by 3 bases and J by 0 bases, and 8 bases separated the two germline ends. CDR3 coding DNA: TGTGCCAGCAGTTTGTTCGGAGCGAACACCGGGGAGCTGTTTTTT. Its protein is CASSLFGANTGELFF.

The genes are TRBV2 and TRBJ1-1; D is perhaps TRBD1 (5 bases). The V and J ends lost 8 bases and 1 base respectively, with 20 bases between them. The CDR3 is 16 amino acids. From germline, CDR1 is SNHLY and CDR2 FYNNEI. This CDR3 is CASEEGFRAQNTEAFF. The CDR3 bases are TGTGCCAGCGAAGAGGGGTTCAGAGCTCAGAACACTGAAGCTTTCTTT.

The CDR3 loop is CASSTHNGYTF. CDR3 coding DNA: TGTGCCAGCAGTACGCACAATGGCTACACCTTC. This chain links TRBV12-3 or TRBV12-4 with TRBJ1-2; no definite D call. This CDR3 has 11 amino acids. The V gene lost 5 bases and the J gene lost 6 bases, with 7 bases spanning the gap.

This clonotype was found a few times. The rearrangement joins TRBV6-4 to TRBJ2-1; 9 bases fit TRBD1. Germline V gene sequence: CDR1 MRHNA, CDR2 SNTAGT. This CDR3 region has 15 residues. V was clipped by 3 bases and J by 3 bases; unmatched bases: 3. The CDR3 sequence is CASSERTGDYNEQFF. In DNA, the CDR3 is TGTGCCAGCAGTGAACGGACAGGGGACTACAATGAGCAGTTCTTC.